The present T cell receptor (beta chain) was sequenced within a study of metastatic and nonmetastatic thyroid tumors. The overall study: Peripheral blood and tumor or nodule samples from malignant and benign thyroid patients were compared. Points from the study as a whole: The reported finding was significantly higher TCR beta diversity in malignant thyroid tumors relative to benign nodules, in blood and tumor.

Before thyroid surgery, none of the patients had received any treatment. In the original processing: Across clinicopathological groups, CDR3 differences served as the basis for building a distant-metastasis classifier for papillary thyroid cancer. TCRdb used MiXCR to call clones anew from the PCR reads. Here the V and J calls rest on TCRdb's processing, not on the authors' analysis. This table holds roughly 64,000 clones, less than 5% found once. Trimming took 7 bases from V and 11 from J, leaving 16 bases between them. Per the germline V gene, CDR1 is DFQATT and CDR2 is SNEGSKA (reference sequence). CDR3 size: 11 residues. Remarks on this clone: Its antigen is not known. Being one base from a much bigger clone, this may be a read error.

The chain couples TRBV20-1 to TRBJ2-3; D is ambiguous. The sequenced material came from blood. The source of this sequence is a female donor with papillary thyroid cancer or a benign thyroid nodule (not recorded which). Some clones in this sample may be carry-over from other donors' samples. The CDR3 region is CSEPRRGWQYF. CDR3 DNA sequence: TGCAGTGAGCCGAGAAGAGGATGGCAGTATTTT.